Given below is one T cell receptor beta chain in context. There is no known antigen for this receptor. No base quality information exists; no much larger clone differs at one position. Relative to germline, V is 0 bases shorter and J is 5 bases shorter, with 19 bases between their ends. The CDR3 runs 18 residues from the cysteine to the phenylalanine. Only the CDR3 DNA stays, 54 bases, in frame from base 1. In the germline V gene (reference sequence), CDR1 corresponds to LGHDT and CDR2 to YNNKEL. The data were taken from a study of control samples from healthy donors and cancer patients (dated by TCRdb to 2018 to 2021). Libraries were built with the immunoSEQ multiplex PCR assay. TCRdb re-hosts the immuneACCESS table, in-frame sequences only. Its copies lack some clones; in the studies checked, an unresolved V gene accounts for under half of them, and the cause for the rest is not known. This sample has roughly 54,000 clones in its table, and 95% to 96% of those were observed once. The top ten clones comprise around 2% of the sample.

The specimen sequenced was blood. This clonotype was obtained from a woman aged 25 to 45 in good health. The V gene is TRBV3-1 (or the pseudogene TRBV3-2) and the J gene is TRBJ2-2; the D gene is possibly TRBD1 or TRBD2, with 7 bases matching each. The CDR3 region reads CASSQEWEGAQETGELFF. The nucleotide sequence is given as TGTGCCAGCAGCCAAGAATGGGAGGGGGCGCAGGAAACCGGGGAGCTGTTTTTT.